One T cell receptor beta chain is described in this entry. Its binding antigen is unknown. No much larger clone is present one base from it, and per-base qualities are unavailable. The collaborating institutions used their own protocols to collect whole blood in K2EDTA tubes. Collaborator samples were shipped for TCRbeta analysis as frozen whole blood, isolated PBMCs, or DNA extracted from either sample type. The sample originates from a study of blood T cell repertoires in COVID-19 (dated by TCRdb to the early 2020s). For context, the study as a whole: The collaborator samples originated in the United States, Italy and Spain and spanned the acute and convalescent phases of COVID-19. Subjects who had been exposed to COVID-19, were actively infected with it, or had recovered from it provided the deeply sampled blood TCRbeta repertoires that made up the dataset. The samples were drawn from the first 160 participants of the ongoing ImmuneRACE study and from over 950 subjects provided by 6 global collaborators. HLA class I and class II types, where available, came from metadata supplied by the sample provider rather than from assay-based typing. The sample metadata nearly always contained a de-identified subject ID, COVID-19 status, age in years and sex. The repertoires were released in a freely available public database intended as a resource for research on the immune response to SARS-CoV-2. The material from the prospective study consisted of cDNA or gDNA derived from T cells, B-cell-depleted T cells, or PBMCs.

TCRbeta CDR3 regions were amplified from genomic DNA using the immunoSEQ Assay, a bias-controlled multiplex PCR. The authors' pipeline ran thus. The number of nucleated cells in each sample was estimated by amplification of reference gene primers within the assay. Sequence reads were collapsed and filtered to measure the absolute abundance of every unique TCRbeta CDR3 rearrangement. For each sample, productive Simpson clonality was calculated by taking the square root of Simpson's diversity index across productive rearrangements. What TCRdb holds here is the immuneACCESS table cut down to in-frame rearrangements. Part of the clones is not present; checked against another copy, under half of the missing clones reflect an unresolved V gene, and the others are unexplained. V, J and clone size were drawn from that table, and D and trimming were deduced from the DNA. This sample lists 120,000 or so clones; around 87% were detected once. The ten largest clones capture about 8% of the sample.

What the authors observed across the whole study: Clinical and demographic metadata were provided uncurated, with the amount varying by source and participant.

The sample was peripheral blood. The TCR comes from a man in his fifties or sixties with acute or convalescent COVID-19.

The CDR3 sequence is CASSSVGGKARGYTF. The sequence in DNA is TGTGCCAGCAGCTCGGTGGGGGGTAAGGCGCGCGGCTACACCTTC. In this chain, TRBV7-2 is recombined with TRBJ1-2, with TRBD1 tentatively as D gene (5 bases match). The germline V gene specifies SGHTA as CDR1 and FQGNSA as CDR2. Cut back by 4 bases and 8 bases, the V and J ends lie 20 bases apart. The CDR3 spans 15 residues, from the cysteine through the phenylalanine. Only the CDR3 part of the read is kept: 45 bases, read in frame from the first base.